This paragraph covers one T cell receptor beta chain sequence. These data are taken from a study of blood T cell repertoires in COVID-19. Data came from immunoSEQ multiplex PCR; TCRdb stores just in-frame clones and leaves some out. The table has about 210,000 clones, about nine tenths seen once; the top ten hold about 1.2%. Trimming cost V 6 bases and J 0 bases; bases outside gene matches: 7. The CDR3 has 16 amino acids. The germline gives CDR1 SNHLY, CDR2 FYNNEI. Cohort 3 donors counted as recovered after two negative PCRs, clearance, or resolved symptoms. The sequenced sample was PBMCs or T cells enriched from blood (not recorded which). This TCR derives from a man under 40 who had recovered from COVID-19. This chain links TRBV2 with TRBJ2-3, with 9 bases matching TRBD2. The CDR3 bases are TGTGCCAGCAGCGCCCGACTAGCGGAAAGCACAGATACGCAGTATTTT. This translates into CASSARLAESTDTQYF. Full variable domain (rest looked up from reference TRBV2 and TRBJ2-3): EPEVTQTPSHQVTQMGQEVILRCVPISNHLYFYWYRQILGQKVEFLVSFYNNEISEKSEIFDDQFSVERPDGSNFTLKIRSTKLEDSAMYFCASSARLAESTDTQYFGPGTRLTVL.